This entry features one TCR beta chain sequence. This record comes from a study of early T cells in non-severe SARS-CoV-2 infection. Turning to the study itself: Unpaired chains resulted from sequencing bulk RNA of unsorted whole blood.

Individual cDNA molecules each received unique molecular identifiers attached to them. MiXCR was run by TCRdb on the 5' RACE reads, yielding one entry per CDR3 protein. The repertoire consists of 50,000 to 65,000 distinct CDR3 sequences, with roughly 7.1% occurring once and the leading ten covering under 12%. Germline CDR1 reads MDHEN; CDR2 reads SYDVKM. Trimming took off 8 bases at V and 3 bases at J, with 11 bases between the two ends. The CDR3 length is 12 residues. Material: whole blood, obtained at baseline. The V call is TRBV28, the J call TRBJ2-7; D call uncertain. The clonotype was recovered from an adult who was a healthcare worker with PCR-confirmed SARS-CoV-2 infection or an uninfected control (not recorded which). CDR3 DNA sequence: TGTGCCAGCTCTCGTATCGGCTACGAGCAGTACTTC. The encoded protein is CASSRIGYEQYF.